Listed below are T cell receptor beta chains from one sample, sequenced in a study of PD-L1 blockade in urothelial cancer. Clones were read by immunoSEQ multiplex PCR, and TCRdb kept only the in-frame ones, dropping some. The sample shows some 40,000 clones, under 95% of them seen only once. The material sequenced was PBMCs, taken around atezolizumab (anti-PD-L1) treatment. These receptors were taken from a man aged 65 to 79 with urothelial cancer. Each CDR3 is given with its conserved first and last residue. The D gene is left open where the match is weak. Part of the rows lack a size; the others show once, few, many or a class for expanded clones.

TRBD2 | TRBJ2-1 | TRBV27 | - | TGTGCCAGCGGACGCCCGGGACTAGACTACAATGAGCAGTTCTTC | CASGRPGLDYNEQFF
TRBD2 | TRBJ2-2 | TRBV14 | - | TGTGCCAGCAGCCAAGACTTCGCCGGGACTAGCGGGAGGGCCAGAGGCGGGGAGCTGTTTTTT | CASSQDFAGTSGRARGGELFF
- | TRBJ1-2 | TRBV5-4 | - | TGTGCCAGCAGCCAGGACTCGGGGGGCTACACCTTC | CASSQDSGGYTF
TRBD2 | TRBJ2-1 | TRBV4-2 | - | TGTGCCAGCAGCCAAGTTTCGGGACTAGCGGGAGTAAGTGAGCAGTTCTTC | CASSQVSGLAGVSEQFF
- | TRBJ1-2 | TRBV14 | - | TGTGCCAGCAGCCAAGGTGGGACTCCTTATGGCTACACCTTC | CASSQGGTPYGYTF
- | TRBJ2-3 | TRBV5-6 | - | TGTGCCAGCAGCTCCCTAGGGGCAGATACGCAGTATTTT | CASSSLGADTQYF
- | TRBJ1-2 | TRBV28 | - | TGTGCCAGCAGCCCCCTAGAGGGGCAGGGGTACGCCTATGGCTACACCTTC | CASSPLEGQGYAYGYTF
- | TRBJ1-1 | TRBV5-6 | once | TGTGCCAGCAGCTCGGCCGTAATACCCGTAAGCGCTGAAGCTTTCTTT | CASSSAVIPVSAEAFF
- | TRBJ2-7 | TRBV5-1 | - | TGCGCCAGCAGCACAGACCATAATAAATACGAGCAGTACTTC | CASSTDHNKYEQYF
TRBD1 | TRBJ1-2 | TRBV6-5 | few | TGTGCCAGCAGCTCAGTGACAGGGTGGAGCGGCTACACCTTC | CASSSVTGWSGYTF
- | TRBJ2-1 | TRBV29-1 | few | TGCAGCGTTGGGGGTGACAGGGGAGGGGGTGAGCAGTTCTTC | CSVGGDRGGGEQFF